This T cell receptor beta chain was documented in a study of graft-versus-host responses after intestinal transplantation. About the study: All recipients got anti-thymocyte globulin induction, then tacrolimus and steroids for three to four years. Study-level findings and limits: Marrow from the recipient contained GvH clones, some of which had appeared first in ileum or blood.

Measured with immunoSEQ multiplex PCR; TCRdb has only the in-frame clones, and not every one. The profile covers about 88,000 clones, with approximately 94% appearing a single time and around 0.18% taken by the ten largest. For this clone: Its antigen is as yet unknown.

This TCR was sampled from a human donor who was the organ donor for an intestinal transplant. The input for sequencing was unstimulated CD4+ T cells sorted from spleen or lymph node cells, taken before transplant.

CDR3 bases: TGCGCCAGCAGCCAATTTAGTAGGGGACACAATGAGCAGTTCTTC. Its protein product is CASSQFSRGHNEQFF. The chain employs TRBV4-1 and TRBJ2-1; D tentatively reads TRBD1 or TRBD2 (5 bases each). Germline V gene lookup returns CDR1 MGHRA and CDR2 YSYEKL. This CDR3 is built from 15 residues. Trimming cost V 2 bases and J 5 bases, with 13 bases left between them.